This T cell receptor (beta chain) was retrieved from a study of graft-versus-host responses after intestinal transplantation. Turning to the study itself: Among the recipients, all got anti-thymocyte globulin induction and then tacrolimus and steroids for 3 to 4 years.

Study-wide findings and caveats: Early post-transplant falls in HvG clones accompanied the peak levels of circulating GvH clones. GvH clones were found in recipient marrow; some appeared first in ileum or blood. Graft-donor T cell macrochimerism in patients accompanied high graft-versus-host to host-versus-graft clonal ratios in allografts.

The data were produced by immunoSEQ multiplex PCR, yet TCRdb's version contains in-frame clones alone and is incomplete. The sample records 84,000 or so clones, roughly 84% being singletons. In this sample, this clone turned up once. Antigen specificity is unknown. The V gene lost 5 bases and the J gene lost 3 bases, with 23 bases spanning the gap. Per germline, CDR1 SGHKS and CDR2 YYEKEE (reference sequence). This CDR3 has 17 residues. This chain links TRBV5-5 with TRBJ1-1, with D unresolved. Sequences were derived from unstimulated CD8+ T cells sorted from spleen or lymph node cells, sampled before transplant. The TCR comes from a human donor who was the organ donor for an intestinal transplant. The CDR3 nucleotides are TGTGCCAGCAGTCGCAAAAAGGTCGAGCGATTGGACACTGAAGCTTTCTTT. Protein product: CASSRKKVERLDTEAFF.